What follows are 14 T cell receptor beta chains derived from one specimen sequenced in a study of blood T cell repertoires in COVID-19. Data came from immunoSEQ multiplex PCR; TCRdb stores just in-frame clones and leaves some out. The table includes about 330,000 clones, more than 90% detected once. Sequenced: PBMCs or T cells enriched from blood (not recorded which). These receptor sequences come from a woman younger than 45 who had recovered from COVID-19.

This clone was seen a single time. The V call is TRBV7-6, the J call TRBJ1-4; a possible D gene is TRBD1 (5 bases). V was pared by 6 bases and J by 11 bases, with 10 bases between. The CDR3 contains 11 residues. Germline V gives CDR1 SGHVS, CDR2 FNYEAQ. The CDR3 DNA is TGTGCCAGCAGTGGGGCGGGGAAACTGTTTTTT. It translates to CASSGAGKLFF.

This sequence joins TRBV5-1 and TRBJ2-1, with 7 positions matching TRBD1. From germline, CDR1 is SGHRS and CDR2 YFSETQ. Germline trimming cut 5 bases from V and 15 bases from J; bases unmatched to any gene: 17. This CDR3 contains 14 residues. This CDR3 reads CASRVGDSFVKMFF. In DNA form, the CDR3 reads TGCGCCAGCAGGGTCGGGGACAGTTTCGTGAAAATGTTCTTC.

V is TRBV27 and J is TRBJ1-5; D not resolved. V was trimmed by 4 bases and J by 10 bases, leaving 17 bases between them. Germline CDR1 is MNHEY and CDR2 is SMNVEV (reference sequence). CDR3 length: 14 residues. CDR3 coding DNA: TGTGCCAGCAGTTCCGGGGTAGGGAGTTCTCCCCAGCATTTT. It encodes CASSSGVGSSPQHF.

The CDR3 bases are TGTGCCTGGAGTGCCTGGGACAGCCGGATAACTAACTATGGCTACACCTTC. Amino acids: CAWSAWDSRITNYGYTF. The gene calls are TRBV30 and TRBJ1-2, with 7 nucleotides matching TRBD1. This CDR3 comprises 17 residues. V shed 1 base, J shed 0 bases, and the junction held 11 bases outside the gene matches. Germline assignment: CDR1 GTSNPN and CDR2 SVGIG (reference sequence).

The J gene is TRBJ1-2, the V gene TRBV27, with D possibly matching TRBD1 (6 bases). Germline loops: CDR1 MNHEY, CDR2 SMNVEV (reference sequence). V was clipped by 2 bases and J by 4 bases, with 11 bases between them. The length of the CDR3 is 14 residues. The CDR3 spells CASSLQGSGYGYTF. In DNA form, the CDR3 reads TGTGCCAGCAGTTTACAGGGGTCGGGCTATGGCTACACCTTC.

The chain carries TRBV21-1 and TRBJ1-2. TRBV21-1 is tagged as a pseudogene. CDR3 length: 14 amino acids. CDR3 amino acids: CASSSKAVSYGYTF. In DNA form, the CDR3 reads TGTGCCAGCAGTAGTAAGGCGGTGAGCTATGGCTACACCTTC.

The chain recombines TRBV11-3 with TRBJ2-5, with 8 bases identical to TRBD1. V was pared by 1 base and J by 3 bases, with 7 bases of the junction left unmatched. Per the germline V gene, CDR1 is SGHNT and CDR2 is YENEEA. The CDR3 covers 16 residues. CDR3 in amino acids: CASSLGDRGRKETQYF. CDR3 bases: TGTGCCAGCAGCTTAGGTGACAGGGGACGGAAAGAGACCCAGTACTTC.

The chain is built from TRBV2 and TRBJ1-1; a weak D match, TRBD1 (5 bases). Trimming shortened V by 2 bases and J by 6 bases, and 10 bases separated the two germline ends. Germline assignment: CDR1 SNHLY and CDR2 FYNNEI. This CDR3 spans 13 amino acids. The CDR3 DNA reads as TGTGCCAGCAGTGAACAGGGTGGGGCTGAAGCTTTCTTT. This sequence encodes CASSEQGGAEAFF.

This clone showed up just once. The J gene is TRBJ2-2, the V gene TRBV7-2, with 8 nucleotides matching TRBD2. With 3 bases clipped from V and 0 bases from J, the junction kept 6 bases outside the gene matches. Germline V gene sequence: CDR1 SGHTA, CDR2 FQGNSA. The CDR3 runs 17 residues. DNA for the CDR3: TGTGCCAGCAGCTTTCCCCGCGGGGGGACGAACACCGGGGAGCTGTTTTTT. Its translation: CASSFPRGGTNTGELFF.

J is TRBJ2-3 and V is TRBV5-4; 15 bases agree with TRBD2. CDR1 SGHNT and CDR2 YYREEE come from the germline V gene (reference sequence). This CDR3 region has 17 residues. The trim removed 3 bases at V and 1 base at J, leaving 3 bases unmatched. CDR3 nucleotides: TGTGCCAGCAGCTCGGGACTAGCGGGGGGAGGCACAGATACGCAGTATTTT. It codes for CASSSGLAGGGTDTQYF. The variable domain in full, completed from reference TRBV5-4 and TRBJ2-3, reads ETGVTQSPTHLIKTRGQQVTLRCSSQSGHNTVSWYQQALGQGPQFIFQYYREEENGRGNFPPRFSGLQFPNYSSELNVNALELDDSALYLCASSSGLAGGGTDTQYFGPGTRLTVL.

Only a few counts were recorded for this clone. This sequence joins TRBV6-5 and TRBJ1-2; 8 bases line up with TRBD1. Germline V lookup: CDR1 MNHEY, CDR2 SVGAGI. The CDR3 consists of 12 residues. The junction had 3 bases not matched to a gene; V was cut back by 8 bases and J by 4 bases. The CDR3 DNA follows: TGTGCCAGCTCTGACAGGGGCTATGGCTACACCTTC. Encoded protein: CASSDRGYGYTF.

This clone appeared a few times. The chain carries TRBV10-1 and TRBJ1-4; no definite D call. This CDR3 region has 14 residues. Trimming removed 4 bases at V and 4 bases at J, with 10 bases between. Per the germline V gene, CDR1 is WNHNN and CDR2 is SYGVQD (reference sequence). The CDR3 DNA follows: TGCGCCAGCAGTGCTGTACAGCTTAATGAAAAACTGTTTTTT. Protein sequence: CASSAVQLNEKLFF.

The chain couples TRBV4-3 to TRBJ2-3, with TRBD1 matching over 9 bases. The CDR3 has 13 amino acids. Per the germline V gene, CDR1 is LGHNA and CDR2 is YSLEER. Trimming took 0 bases from V and 13 from J; bases not matched to a gene: 5. CDR3 sequence: CASSQDWDRDKYF. CDR3 nucleotide sequence: TGCGCCAGCAGCCAAGATTGGGACAGGGACAAGTATTTT.

The rearrangement uses TRBV6-5 and TRBJ2-2; TRBD2 might be the D (5 bases). This CDR3 is built from 14 residues. V lost 2 bases and J lost 7, with 11 bases in between. Per germline, CDR1 MNHEY and CDR2 SVGAGI. The CDR3 DNA sequence: TGTGCCAGCAGTTACATCCCGGGGAACGGGGAGCTGTTTTTT. It is translated as CASSYIPGNGELFF.